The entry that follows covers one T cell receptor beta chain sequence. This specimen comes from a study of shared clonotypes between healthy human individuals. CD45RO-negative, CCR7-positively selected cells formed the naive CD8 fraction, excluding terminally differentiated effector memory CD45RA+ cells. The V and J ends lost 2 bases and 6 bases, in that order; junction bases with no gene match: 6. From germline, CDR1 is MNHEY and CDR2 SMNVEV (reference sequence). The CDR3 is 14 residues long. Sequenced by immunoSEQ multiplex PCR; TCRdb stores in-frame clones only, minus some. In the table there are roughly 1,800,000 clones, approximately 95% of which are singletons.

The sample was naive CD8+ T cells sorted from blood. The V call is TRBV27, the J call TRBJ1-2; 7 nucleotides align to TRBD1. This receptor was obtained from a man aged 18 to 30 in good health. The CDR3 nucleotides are TGTGCCAGCAGTTTAACCAGGGGGTGGGATGGCTACACCTTC. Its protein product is CASSLTRGWDGYTF.